This is a list of T cell receptor beta chains from one sample in a study of T cell responses to AZD1222 COVID-19 vaccine. Here immunoSEQ multiplex PCR was the method, and the copy in TCRdb shows in-frame clones only, minus some. The table lists approximately 110,000 clones, about nine tenths of them singletons. The material was peripheral blood, obtained on day 0 of AZD1222 vaccination. These receptors all stem from an adult in good health. Each CDR3 is given without its conserved first and last residue. D genes are given only for firm matches. Clone size is stated in some rows and not others, as once, few, many or a class when expanded.

clone_size	cdr3_length	v_call	d_call	j_call	cdr3_aa
-	15	TRBV28	-	TRBJ1-3	ASSGGGTLSSGNTIY
-	13	TRBV9	-	TRBJ1-4	ASSVRGATNEKLF
-	14	TRBV6-5	TRBD2	TRBJ2-5	ASSFLAGGLQETQY
-	13	TRBV7-2	-	TRBJ2-7	ASSRMREGAYEQY
-	12	TRBV7-9	TRBD2	TRBJ2-1	ASSSGLVNNEQF
few	13	TRBV9	-	TRBJ1-5	ASSRTAGSNQPQH
-	13	TRBV14	-	TRBJ1-2	ASSPHLDSYYGYT
-	14	TRBV7-2	-	TRBJ2-2	ASSTRDRTPTGELF
-	14	TRBV5-1	-	TRBJ1-1	ASSPWGAVENTEAF
-	11	TRBV6-5	TRBD1	TRBJ1-6	ASSRTGASPLH
-	11	TRBV7-2	-	TRBJ1-3	ASSTAVGNTIY
-	13	TRBV27	-	TRBJ2-7	ASSSLLSSAYEQY
few	11	TRBV7-3	-	TRBJ2-1	ASSLGLGNEQF